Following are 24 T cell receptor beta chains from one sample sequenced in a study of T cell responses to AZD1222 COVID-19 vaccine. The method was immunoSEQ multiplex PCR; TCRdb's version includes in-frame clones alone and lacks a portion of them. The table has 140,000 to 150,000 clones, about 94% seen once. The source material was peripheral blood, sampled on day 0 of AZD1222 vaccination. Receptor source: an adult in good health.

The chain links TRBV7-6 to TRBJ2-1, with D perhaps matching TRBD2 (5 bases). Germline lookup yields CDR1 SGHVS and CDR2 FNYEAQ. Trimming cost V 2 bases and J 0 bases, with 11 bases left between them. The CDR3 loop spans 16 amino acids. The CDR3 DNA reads TGTGCCAGCAGCTTAAGCGGCGGCGGCTCCTACAATGAGCAGTTCTTC. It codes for CASSLSGGGSYNEQFF.

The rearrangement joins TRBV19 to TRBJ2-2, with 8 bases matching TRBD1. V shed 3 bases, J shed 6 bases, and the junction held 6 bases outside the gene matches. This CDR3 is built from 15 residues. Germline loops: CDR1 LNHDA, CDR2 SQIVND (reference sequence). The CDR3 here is CASSMYQGASGELFF. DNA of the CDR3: TGTGCCAGTAGTATGTACCAGGGGGCATCCGGGGAGCTGTTTTTT.

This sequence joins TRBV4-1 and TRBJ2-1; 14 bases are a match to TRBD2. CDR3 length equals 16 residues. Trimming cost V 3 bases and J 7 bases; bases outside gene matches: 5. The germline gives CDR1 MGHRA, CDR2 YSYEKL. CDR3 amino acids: CASSHRLAGGPNEQFF. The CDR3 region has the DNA TGCGCCAGCAGCCACCGACTAGCGGGAGGGCCGAATGAGCAGTTCTTC.

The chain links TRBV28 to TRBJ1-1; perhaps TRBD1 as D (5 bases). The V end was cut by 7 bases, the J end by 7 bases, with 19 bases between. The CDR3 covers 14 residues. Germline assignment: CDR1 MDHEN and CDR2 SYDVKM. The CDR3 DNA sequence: TGTGCCAGCACCCTCGCGGGACCCCGATTTGAAGCTTTCTTT. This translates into CASTLAGPRFEAFF.

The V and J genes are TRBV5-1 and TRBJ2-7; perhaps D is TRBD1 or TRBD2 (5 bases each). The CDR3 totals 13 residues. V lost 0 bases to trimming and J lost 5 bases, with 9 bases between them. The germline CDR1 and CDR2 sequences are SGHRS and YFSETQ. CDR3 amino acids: CASSLGVGDEQYF. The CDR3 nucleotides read TGCGCCAGCAGCTTGGGTGTGGGGGACGAGCAGTACTTC. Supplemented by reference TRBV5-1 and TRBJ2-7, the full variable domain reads KAGVTQTPRYLIKTRGQQVTLSCSPISGHRSVSWYQQTPGQGLQFLFEYFSETQRNKGNFPGRFSGRQFSNSRSEMNVSTLELGDSALYLCASSLGVGDEQYFGPGTRLTVT.

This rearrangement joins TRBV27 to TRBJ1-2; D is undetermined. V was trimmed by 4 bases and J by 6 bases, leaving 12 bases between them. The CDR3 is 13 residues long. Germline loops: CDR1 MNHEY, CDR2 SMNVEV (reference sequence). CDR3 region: CASSSTNLDGYTF. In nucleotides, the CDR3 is TGTGCCAGCAGTTCGACCAATTTGGATGGCTACACCTTC.

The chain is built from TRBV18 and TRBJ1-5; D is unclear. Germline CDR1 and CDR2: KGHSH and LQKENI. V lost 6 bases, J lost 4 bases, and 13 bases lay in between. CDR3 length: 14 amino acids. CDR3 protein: CASSSARVNQPQHF. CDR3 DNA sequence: TGTGCCAGCTCCAGCGCAAGGGTAAATCAGCCCCAGCATTTT.

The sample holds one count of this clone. The CDR3 spells CASTSTGYGYTF. In DNA form, the CDR3 reads TGTGCCAGCACATCAACCGGTTATGGCTACACCTTC. The V call is TRBV25-1, the J call TRBJ1-2, with D unclear. In germline, CDR1 is MGHDK, CDR2 SYGVNS. V gave up 7 bases and J gave up 5 bases, with 11 bases separating them. The CDR3 extends over 12 amino acids.

The DNA for the CDR3 is TGTGCCATCAGTGAGTCGCCCTGGAACTCACCCCTCCACTTT. It translates to CAISESPWNSPLHF. The chain joins TRBV10-3 to TRBJ1-6, with D unclear. The CDR3 totals 14 residues. The V end was cut by 0 bases, the J end by 10 bases, with 10 bases between. The germline CDR1 and CDR2 sequences are ENHRY and SYGVKD.

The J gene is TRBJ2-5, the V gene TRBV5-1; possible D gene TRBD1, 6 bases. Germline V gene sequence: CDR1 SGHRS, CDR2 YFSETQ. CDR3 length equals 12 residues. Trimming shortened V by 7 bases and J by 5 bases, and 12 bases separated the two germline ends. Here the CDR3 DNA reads TGCGCCAGCGCGCAGGGGATGGAGACCCAGTACTTC. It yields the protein CASAQGMETQYF.

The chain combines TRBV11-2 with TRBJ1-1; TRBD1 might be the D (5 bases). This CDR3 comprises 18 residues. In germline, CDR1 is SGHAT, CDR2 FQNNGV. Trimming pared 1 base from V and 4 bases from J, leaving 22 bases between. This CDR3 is CASSLVLSGRFEGTEAFF. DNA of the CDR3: TGTGCCAGCAGCTTAGTTCTGTCAGGGAGATTTGAGGGCACTGAAGCTTTCTTT.

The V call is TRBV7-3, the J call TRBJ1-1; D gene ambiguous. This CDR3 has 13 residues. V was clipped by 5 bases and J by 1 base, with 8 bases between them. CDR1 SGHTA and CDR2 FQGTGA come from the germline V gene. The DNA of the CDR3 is TGTGCCAGCAGCACCCGGACGAACACTGAAGCTTTCTTT. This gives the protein CASSTRTNTEAFF.

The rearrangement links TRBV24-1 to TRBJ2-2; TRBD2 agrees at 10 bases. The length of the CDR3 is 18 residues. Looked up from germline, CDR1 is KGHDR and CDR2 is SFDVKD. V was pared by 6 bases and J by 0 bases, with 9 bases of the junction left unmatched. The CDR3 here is CATSFPLAGVSNTGELFF. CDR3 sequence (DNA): TGTGCCACCAGTTTTCCGCTAGCGGGAGTTTCGAACACCGGGGAGCTGTTTTTT.

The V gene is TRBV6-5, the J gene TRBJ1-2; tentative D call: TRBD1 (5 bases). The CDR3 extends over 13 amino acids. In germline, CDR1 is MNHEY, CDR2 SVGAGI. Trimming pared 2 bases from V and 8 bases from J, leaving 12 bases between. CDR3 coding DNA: TGTGCCAGCAGTTACATGGGACCCGGGGGCTACACCTTC. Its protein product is CASSYMGPGGYTF.

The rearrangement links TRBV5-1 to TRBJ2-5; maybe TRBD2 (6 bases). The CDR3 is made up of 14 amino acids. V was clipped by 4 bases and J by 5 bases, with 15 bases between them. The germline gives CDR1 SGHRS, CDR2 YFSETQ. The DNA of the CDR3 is TGCGCCAGCAGCCAGGACTTGGGGGGTGAGACCCAGTACTTC. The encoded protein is CASSQDLGGETQYF.

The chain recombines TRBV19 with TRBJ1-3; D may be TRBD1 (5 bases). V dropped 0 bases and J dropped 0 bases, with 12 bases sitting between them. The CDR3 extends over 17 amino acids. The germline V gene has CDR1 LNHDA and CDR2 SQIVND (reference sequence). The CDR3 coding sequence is TGTGCCAGTAGTATAGAGGTTGGGGCAAGCTCTGGAAACACCATATATTTT. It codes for CASSIEVGASSGNTIYF. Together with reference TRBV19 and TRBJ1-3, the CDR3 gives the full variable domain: DGGITQSPKYLFRKEGQNVTLSCEQNLNHDAMYWYRQDPGQGLRLIYYSQIVNDFQKGDIAEGYSVSREKKESFPLTVTSAQKNPTAFYLCASSIEVGASSGNTIYFGEGSWLTVV.

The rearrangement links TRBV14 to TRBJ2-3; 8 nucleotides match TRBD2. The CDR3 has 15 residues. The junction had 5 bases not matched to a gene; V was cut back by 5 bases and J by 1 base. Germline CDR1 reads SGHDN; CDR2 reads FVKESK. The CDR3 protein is CASSSRLARTDTQYF. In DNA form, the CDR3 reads TGTGCCAGCAGCTCCCGACTAGCGCGCACAGATACGCAGTATTTT.

The CDR3 DNA is TGTGCCTGCTCCTTAGGCACGGCCGGCTACACCTTC. Translated, it gives CACSLGTAGYTF. The chain combines TRBV30 with TRBJ1-2; no clear D. V was clipped by 6 bases and J by 8 bases, with 16 bases between them. Germline CDR1 reads GTSNPN; CDR2 reads SVGIG (reference sequence). This CDR3 has 12 residues.

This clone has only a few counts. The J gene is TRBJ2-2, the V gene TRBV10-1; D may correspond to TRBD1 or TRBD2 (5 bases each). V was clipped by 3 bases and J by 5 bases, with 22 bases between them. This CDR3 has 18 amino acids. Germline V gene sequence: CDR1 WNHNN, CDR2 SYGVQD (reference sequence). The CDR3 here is CASSDQKIWGRGTGELFF. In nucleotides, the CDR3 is TGCGCCAGCAGTGATCAAAAAATTTGGGGGAGAGGGACCGGGGAGCTGTTTTTT.

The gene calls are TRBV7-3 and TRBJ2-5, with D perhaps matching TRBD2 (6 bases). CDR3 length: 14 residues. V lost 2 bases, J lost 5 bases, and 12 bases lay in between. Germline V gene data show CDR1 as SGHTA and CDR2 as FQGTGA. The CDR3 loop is CASSLGLGGETQYF. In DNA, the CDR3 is TGTGCCAGCAGCTTAGGTTTAGGAGGGGAGACCCAGTACTTC.

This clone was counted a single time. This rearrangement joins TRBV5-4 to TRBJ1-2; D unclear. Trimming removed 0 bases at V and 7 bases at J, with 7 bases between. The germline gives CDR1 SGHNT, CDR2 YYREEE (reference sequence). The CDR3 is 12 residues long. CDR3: CASSLDGVGYTF. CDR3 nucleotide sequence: TGTGCCAGCAGCTTGGATGGGGTTGGCTACACCTTC.

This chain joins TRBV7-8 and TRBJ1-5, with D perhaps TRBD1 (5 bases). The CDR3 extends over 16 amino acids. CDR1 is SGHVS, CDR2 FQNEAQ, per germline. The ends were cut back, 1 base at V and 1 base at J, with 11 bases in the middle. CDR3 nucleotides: TGTGCCAGCAGCTTAGGAGGAGGGGCCAGCAATCAGCCCCAGCATTTT. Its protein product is CASSLGGGASNQPQHF.

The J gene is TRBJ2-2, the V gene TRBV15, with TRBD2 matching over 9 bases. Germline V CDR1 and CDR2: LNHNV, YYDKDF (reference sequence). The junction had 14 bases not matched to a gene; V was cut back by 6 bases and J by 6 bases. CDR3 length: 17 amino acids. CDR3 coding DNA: TGTGCCACCAGAGGATCGGCACTAGCGGGTATCCCCGGGGAGCTGTTTTTT. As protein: CATRGSALAGIPGELFF. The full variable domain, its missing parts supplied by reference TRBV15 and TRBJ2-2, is DAMVIQNPRYQVTQFGKPVTLSCSQTLNHNVMYWYQQKSSQAPKLLFHYYDKDFNNEADTPDNFQSRRPNTSFCFLDIRSPGLGDTAMYLCATRGSALAGIPGELFFGEGSRLTVL.

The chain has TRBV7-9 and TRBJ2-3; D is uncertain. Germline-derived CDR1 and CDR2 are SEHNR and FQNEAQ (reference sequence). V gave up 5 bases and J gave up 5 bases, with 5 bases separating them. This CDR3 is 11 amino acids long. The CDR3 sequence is CASSPLDTQYF. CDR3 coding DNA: TGTGCCAGCAGCCCCCTAGATACGCAGTATTTT.